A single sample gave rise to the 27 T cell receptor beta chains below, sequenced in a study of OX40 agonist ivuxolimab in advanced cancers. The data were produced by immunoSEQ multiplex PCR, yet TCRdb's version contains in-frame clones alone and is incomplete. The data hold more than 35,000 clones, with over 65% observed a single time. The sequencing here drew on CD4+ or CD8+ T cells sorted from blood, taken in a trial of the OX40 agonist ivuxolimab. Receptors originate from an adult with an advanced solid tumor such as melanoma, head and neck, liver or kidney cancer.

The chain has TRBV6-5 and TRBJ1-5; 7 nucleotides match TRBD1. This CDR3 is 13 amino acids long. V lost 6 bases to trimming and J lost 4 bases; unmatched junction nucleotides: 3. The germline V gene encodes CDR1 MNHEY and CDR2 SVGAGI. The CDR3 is CASRGTVNQPQHF. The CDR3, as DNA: TGTGCCAGCAGAGGGACAGTGAATCAGCCCCAGCATTTT.

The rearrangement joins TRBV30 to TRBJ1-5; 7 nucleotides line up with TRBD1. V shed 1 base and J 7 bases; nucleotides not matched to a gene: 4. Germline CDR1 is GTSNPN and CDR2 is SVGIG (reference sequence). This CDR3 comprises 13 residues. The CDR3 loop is CAWSGQGKQPQHF. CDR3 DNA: TGTGCCTGGAGTGGACAGGGTAAACAGCCCCAGCATTTT.

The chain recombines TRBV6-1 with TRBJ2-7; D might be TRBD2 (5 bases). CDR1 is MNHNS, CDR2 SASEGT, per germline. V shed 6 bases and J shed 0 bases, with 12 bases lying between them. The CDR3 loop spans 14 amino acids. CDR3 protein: CASRLDQSSYEQYF. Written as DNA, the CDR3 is TGTGCCAGCAGACTAGACCAAAGCTCCTACGAGCAGTACTTC.

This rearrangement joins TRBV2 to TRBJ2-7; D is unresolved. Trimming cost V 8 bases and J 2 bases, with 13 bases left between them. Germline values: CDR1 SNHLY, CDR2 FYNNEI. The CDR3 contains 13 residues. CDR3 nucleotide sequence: TGTGCCAGCTATCGGACGGCCACCTACGAGCAGTACTTC. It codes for CASYRTATYEQYF. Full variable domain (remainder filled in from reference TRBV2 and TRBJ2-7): EPEVTQTPSHQVTQMGQEVILRCVPISNHLYFYWYRQILGQKVEFLVSFYNNEISEKSEIFDDQFSVERPDGSNFTLKIRSTKLEDSAMYFCASYRTATYEQYFGPGTRLTVT.

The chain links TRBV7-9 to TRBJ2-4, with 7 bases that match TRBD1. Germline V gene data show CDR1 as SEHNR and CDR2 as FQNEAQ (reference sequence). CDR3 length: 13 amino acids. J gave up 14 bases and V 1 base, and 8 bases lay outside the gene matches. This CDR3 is CASSLVERDREYF. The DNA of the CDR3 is TGTGCCAGCAGCTTAGTAGAGAGGGACAGAGAGTACTTC.

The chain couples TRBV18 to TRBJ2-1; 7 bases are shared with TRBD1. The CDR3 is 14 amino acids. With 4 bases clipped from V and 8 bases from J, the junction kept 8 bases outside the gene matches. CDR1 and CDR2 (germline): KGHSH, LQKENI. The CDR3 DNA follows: TGTGCCAGCTCACAGGGGGCTAGCCTCTATGAGCAGTTCTTC. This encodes CASSQGASLYEQFF.

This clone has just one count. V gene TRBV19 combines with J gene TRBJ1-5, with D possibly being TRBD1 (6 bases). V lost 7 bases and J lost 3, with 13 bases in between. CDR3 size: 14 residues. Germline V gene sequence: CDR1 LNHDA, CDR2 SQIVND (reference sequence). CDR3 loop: CASNGDRINQPQHF. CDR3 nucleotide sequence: TGTGCCAGTAACGGTGACAGGATCAATCAGCCCCAGCATTTT.

CDR3 in amino acids: CASSQEPGLAGERTRNEQYF. The CDR3 DNA reads as TGCGCCAGCAGCCAAGAACCGGGACTAGCGGGAGAAAGGACGAGGAACGAGCAGTACTTC. The V gene is TRBV4-1, the J gene TRBJ2-7; 14 bases agree with TRBD2. This CDR3 has 20 amino acids. Per germline, CDR1 MGHRA and CDR2 YSYEKL. Trimming took 0 bases from V and 5 from J; bases not matched to a gene: 15.

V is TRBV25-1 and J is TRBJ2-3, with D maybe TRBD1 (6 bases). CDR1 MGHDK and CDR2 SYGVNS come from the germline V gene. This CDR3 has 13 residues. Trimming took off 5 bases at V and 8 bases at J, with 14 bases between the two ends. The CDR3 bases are TGTGCCAGCAGTCCAGGGGATCCGGGTACGCAGTATTTT. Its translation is CASSPGDPGTQYF.

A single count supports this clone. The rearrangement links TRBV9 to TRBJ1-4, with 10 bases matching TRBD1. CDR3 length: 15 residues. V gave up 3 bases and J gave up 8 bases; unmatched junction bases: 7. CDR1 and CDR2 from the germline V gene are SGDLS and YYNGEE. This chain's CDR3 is CASSAGQGVEEKLFF. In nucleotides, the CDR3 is TGTGCCAGCAGCGCCGGACAGGGGGTGGAGGAAAAACTGTTTTTT.

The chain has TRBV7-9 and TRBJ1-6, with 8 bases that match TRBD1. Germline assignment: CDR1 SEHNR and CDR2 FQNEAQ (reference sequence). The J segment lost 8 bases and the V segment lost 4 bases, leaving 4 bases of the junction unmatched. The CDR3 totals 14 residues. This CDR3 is CASSSGQGDSPLHF. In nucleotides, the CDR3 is TGTGCCAGCAGCTCCGGACAGGGAGATTCACCCCTCCACTTT.

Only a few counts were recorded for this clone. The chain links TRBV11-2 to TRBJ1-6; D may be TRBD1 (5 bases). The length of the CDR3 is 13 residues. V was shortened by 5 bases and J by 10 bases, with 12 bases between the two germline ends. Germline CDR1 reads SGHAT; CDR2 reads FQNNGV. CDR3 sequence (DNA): TGTGCCAGCAGCCCCGGGGGTAGATCACCCCTCCACTTT. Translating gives CASSPGGRSPLHF.

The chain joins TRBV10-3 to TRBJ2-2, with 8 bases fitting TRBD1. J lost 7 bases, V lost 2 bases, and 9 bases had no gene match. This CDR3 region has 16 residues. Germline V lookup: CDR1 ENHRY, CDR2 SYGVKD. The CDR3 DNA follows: TGTGCCATCAGTGAGCCAAGACAGGGGAAGGGCGGGGAGCTGTTTTTT. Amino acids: CAISEPRQGKGGELFF.

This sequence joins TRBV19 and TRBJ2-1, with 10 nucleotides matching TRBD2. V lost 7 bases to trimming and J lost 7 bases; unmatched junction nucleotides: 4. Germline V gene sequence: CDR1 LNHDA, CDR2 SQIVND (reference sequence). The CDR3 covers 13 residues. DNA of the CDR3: TGTGCCAGTAACCTAGCGGGAGTGAATGAGCAGTTCTTC. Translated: CASNLAGVNEQFF.

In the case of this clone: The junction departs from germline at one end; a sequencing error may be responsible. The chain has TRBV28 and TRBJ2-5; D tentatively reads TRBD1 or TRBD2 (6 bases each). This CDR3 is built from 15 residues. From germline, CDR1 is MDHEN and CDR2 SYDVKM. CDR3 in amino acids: CASGLTGTFGETQYF. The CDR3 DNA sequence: TGTGCCAGCGGTTTAACAGGGACTTTTGGAGAGACCCAGTACTTC.

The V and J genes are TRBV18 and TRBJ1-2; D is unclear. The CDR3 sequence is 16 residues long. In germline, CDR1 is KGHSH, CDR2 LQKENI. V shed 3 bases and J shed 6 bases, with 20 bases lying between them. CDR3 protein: CASSPEVRARGNGYTF. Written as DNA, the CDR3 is TGTGCCAGCTCACCGGAGGTCAGAGCCCGAGGTAATGGCTACACCTTC.

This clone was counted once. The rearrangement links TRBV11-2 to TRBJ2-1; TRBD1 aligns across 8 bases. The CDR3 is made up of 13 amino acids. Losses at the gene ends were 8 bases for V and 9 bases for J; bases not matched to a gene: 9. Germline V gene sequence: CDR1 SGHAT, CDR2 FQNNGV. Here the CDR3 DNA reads TGTGCCAGCCGGGGAACAGGGGGACCTGAGCAGTTCTTC. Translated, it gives CASRGTGGPEQFF.

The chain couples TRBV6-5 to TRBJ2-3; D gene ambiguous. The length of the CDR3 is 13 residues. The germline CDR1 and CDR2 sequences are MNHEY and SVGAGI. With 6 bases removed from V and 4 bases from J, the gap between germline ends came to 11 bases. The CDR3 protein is CASSSPLADTQYF. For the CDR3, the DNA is TGTGCCAGCAGCTCCCCTTTGGCAGATACGCAGTATTTT.

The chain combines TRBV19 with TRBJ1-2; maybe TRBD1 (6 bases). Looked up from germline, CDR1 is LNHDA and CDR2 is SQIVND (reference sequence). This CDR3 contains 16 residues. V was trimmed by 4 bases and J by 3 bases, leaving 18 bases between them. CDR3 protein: CASSTGVQGRDYGYTF. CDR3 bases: TGTGCCAGTAGTACCGGGGTACAGGGTCGGGACTATGGCTACACCTTC.

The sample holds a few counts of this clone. The CDR3 protein is CASSPPIGPEAFF. For the CDR3, the DNA is TGTGCCAGCTCACCCCCTATAGGGCCTGAAGCTTTCTTT. J is TRBJ1-1 and V is TRBV18; D unresolved. The germline V and J ends were trimmed by 3 bases and 6 bases, with 11 bases remaining between them. The CDR3 is 13 amino acids. Germline CDR1 reads KGHSH; CDR2 reads LQKENI.

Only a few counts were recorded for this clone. DNA of the CDR3: TGCAGTGCTAGTCCCTACGAGCAGTACTTC. It translates to CSASPYEQYF. The rearrangement links TRBV20-1 to TRBJ2-7; D remains ambiguous. This CDR3 has 10 amino acids. V shed 3 bases and J shed 2 bases, with 2 bases lying between them. Germline assignment: CDR1 DFQATT and CDR2 SNEGSKA (reference sequence).

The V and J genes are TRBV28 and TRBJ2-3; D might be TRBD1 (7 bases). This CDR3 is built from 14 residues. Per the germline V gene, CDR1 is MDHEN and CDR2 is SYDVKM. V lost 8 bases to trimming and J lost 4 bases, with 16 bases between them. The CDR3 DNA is TGTGCCAGCCGGTGGCAGGGGGGCGCAGATACGCAGTATTTT. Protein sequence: CASRWQGGADTQYF.

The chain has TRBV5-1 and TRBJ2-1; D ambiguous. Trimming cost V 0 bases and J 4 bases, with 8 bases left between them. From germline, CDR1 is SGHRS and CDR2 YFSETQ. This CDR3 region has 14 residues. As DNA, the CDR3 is TGCGCCAGCAGCTTGGGAGGCTCATACAATGAGCAGTTCTTC. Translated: CASSLGGSYNEQFF.

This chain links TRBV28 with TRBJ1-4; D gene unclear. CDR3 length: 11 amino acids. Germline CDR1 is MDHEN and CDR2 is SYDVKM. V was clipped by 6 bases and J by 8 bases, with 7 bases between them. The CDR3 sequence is CASSSFEKLFF. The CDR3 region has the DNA TGTGCCAGCAGCTCTTTCGAAAAACTGTTTTTT.

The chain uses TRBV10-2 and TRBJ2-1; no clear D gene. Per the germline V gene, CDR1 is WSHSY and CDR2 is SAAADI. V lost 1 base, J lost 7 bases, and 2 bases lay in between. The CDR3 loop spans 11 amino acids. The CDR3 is CASSEWNEQFF. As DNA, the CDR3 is TGCGCCAGCAGTGAGTGGAATGAGCAGTTCTTC.

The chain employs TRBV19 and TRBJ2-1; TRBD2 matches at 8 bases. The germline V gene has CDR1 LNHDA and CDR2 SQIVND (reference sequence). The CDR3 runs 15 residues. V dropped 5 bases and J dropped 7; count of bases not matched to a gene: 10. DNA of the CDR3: TGTGCCAGTAGTGGTGGCGGGAGGCCGGGTAATGAGCAGTTCTTC. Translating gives CASSGGGRPGNEQFF.

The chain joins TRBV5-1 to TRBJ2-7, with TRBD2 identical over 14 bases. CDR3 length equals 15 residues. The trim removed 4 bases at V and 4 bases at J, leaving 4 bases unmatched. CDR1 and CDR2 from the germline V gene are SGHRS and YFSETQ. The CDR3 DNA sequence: TGCGCCAGCAGCACGGGACTAGCGGGAGCTTACGAGCAGTACTTC. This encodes CASSTGLAGAYEQYF. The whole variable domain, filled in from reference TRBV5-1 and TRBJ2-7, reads KAGVTQTPRYLIKTRGQQVTLSCSPISGHRSVSWYQQTPGQGLQFLFEYFSETQRNKGNFPGRFSGRQFSNSRSEMNVSTLELGDSALYLCASSTGLAGAYEQYFGPGTRLTVT.